This T cell receptor (beta chain) emerged from a study of identical twins listed by TCRdb under 2016. Notes on the research overall: The study deep-sequenced TCR alpha and beta repertoires from monozygotic twins, unrelated adults of various ages and cord blood to test whether fetal clonotypes persist. Replicate twin experiments were performed at different times using different library preparation protocols to rule out contamination. Overall results and qualifications from the work: Compared with coincidental sharing between unrelated individuals, an excess of low generation-probability sequences was observed among out-of-frame TCR alpha sequences shared between twins. Excess twin sharing in beta out-of-frame sequences was weaker because fewer shared sequences lowered the signal-to-noise ratio. Invariant T cells such as MAIT and iNKT could partly confound zero-insertion analyses, although diverse VJ usage argued against such confounding for most clonotypes. Fewer insertions were carried by abundant cord blood beta clonotypes, a similar but weaker trend appeared in young adult naive repertoires, and no such trend appeared in memory repertoires. Conclusions relied on cross-sectional statistical analysis, since the same donors could not be followed over many years. Out-of-frame TCR alpha sharing in monozygotic twins was systematically underestimated by recombination models, whereas sharing between unrelated individuals was in agreement with the recombination models.

Concerning this clonotype itself: The antigen it binds to is not known. Base qualities are missing; no much larger clone stands one base away.

The V end gives up 6 bases and the J end 2 bases, leaving 2 bases in the junction not matched to a gene. The germline V gene (reference sequence) provides CDR1 LNHDA and CDR2 SQIVND. There are 14 amino acids in the CDR3, from cysteine to phenylalanine inclusive. The CDR3 DNA has 42 bases and is translated from base 1. Libraries came from 5' RACE. The sample was run on an Illumina HiSeq 2000. A universal primer binding site was added through template switching, and the final cDNA carried a unique molecular identifier so that TCR cDNA molecules could be counted accurately. Specific primers in the conserved constant-segment region were used to synthesize first-strand cDNA for TCR alpha and beta chains. To control for contamination, every cDNA library carried two barcodes: a SMART-Mk sample barcode plus Illumina barcodes. TruSeq adapter sequences, together with Illumina sample barcodes, were added in two successive PCR steps. The Illumina HiSeq platform was used with custom primers to sequence TCR alpha and beta cDNA libraries. Turning to the authors' computational methods: Unique molecular identifiers were extracted from raw reads with MiGEC, and CDR3 positions were determined with MiXCR. For each individual, recombination models were inferred using an EM algorithm with the repgenHMM and IGoR tools. The analysis of shared clonotypes was done with the tcR package in R, with sharing normalized by the product of cloneset sizes. Out-of-frame nonproductive sequences were analyzed to study raw recombination free of thymic and clonal selection effects. TCRdb ran its own pipeline on the public reads, namely fastp trimming at Q25 and MiXCR clone calling, and kept in-frame beta chains. Records with the same CDR3 protein are collapsed into one entry carrying the most frequent genes and DNA. The V and J calls and clone size are TCRdb's, not the authors'. The sample records some 1,600,000 distinct CDR3 sequences, less than 35% of which are singletons. The leading ten clones occupy approximately 0.29% of the sample.

All donors were healthy Caucasians. The receptor comes from a newborn girl in good health. The sample taken for sequencing was cord blood. The chain joins TRBV19 to TRBJ1-5; the junction holds 9 bases that match TRBD1. This receptor has the CDR3 CASRDRGRNQPQHF. The DNA reads as follows: TGTGCCAGTAGGGACAGGGGCCGCAATCAGCCCCAGCATTTT.